The 5 T cell receptor beta chains given below trace back to one sample, sequenced in a study of CD8+ T cells in alopecia areata. Treatment here: oral pan-JAK inhibitor, 5-10 mg twice daily. In each case, RNA was isolated and then reverse transcribed into cDNA as the sequencing template. Using immunoSEQ multiplex PCR, the repertoire was profiled, and TCRdb retains in-frame clones only, with some absent. The sample comprises roughly 110,000 clones, roughly three fifths of which are singletons, and 9% to 15% rests with the top ten. Here the sequenced sample was CD8+ T cells sorted from blood, taken at week 24, from a patient treated with tofacitinib. The receptor source for this set is a human donor with alopecia areata.

This clone has just one count. The chain couples TRBV13 to TRBJ2-1, with D maybe TRBD2 (6 bases). Germline loops: CDR1 PRHDT, CDR2 FYEKMQ (reference sequence). This CDR3 region has 14 residues. Trimming removed 0 bases from V and 8 bases from J, with 11 bases in between. The CDR3 DNA is TGTGCCAGCAGCTTAGGGGGACTTGAGGATGAGCAGTTCTTC. Translated, it gives CASSLGGLEDEQFF.

The V call is TRBV4-3, the J call TRBJ2-7; unclear D gene. V lost 0 bases, J lost 1 base, and 13 bases lay in between. The germline V gene encodes CDR1 LGHNA and CDR2 YSLEER. There are 16 residues in the CDR3. CDR3 loop: CASSQEEGKGSYEQYF. The CDR3 coding sequence is TGCGCCAGCAGCCAAGAGGAAGGGAAGGGTTCCTACGAGCAGTACTTC.

V is TRBV7-6 and J is TRBJ1-5; 8 nucleotides agree with TRBD1. There are 16 residues in the CDR3. V shed 2 bases, J shed 5 bases, and the junction held 8 bases outside the gene matches. In germline, CDR1 is SGHVS, CDR2 FNYEAQ. CDR3 sequence: CASSLSGQGGDQPQHF. In DNA, the CDR3 is TGTGCCAGCAGCTTAAGCGGACAGGGTGGGGATCAGCCCCAGCATTTT. Using reference TRBV7-6 and TRBJ1-5 for the parts outside the CDR3, the full variable domain is GAGVSQSPRYKVTKRGQDVALRCDPISGHVSLYWYRQALGQGPEFLTYFNYEAQQDKSGLPNDRFSAERPEGSISTLTIQRTEQRDSAMYRCASSLSGQGGDQPQHFGDGTRLSIL.

The chain carries TRBV29-1 and TRBJ1-3; D is unclear. The CDR3 has 14 amino acids. CDR1 is SQVTM, CDR2 ANQGSEA, per germline. The germline V and J ends were trimmed by 2 bases and 0 bases, with 8 bases remaining between them. The DNA for the CDR3 is TGCAGCGTTGAATACGCTGACTCTGGAAACACCATATATTTT. Residues: CSVEYADSGNTIYF.

This clone came up a few times. The chain links TRBV7-3 to TRBJ2-3; D uncertain. From germline, CDR1 is SGHTA and CDR2 FQGTGA. This CDR3 region has 14 residues. V lost 1 base, J lost 2 bases, and 7 bases lay in between. The CDR3 DNA reads TGTGCCAGCAGCTTAATAGGATCCACAGATACGCAGTATTTT. This sequence encodes CASSLIGSTDTQYF.